This paragraph covers one T cell receptor (beta chain) sequence. The table came from immunoSEQ multiplex PCR; TCRdb's copy has only in-frame clones and leaves some out. There are 150,000 to 200,000 clones in the sample; 84% occur only once, and roughly 2.6% lies in the top ten. CDR1 and CDR2 (germline): SGHTA, FQGNSA. This CDR3 has 16 residues. V trimming: 6 bases; J trimming: 9 bases; junction bases outside the gene matches: 13. This record belongs to a study of blood T cell repertoires in COVID-19. This TCR was sampled from a human donor with acute or convalescent COVID-19. The donor label of this sample is uncertain. The chain is built from TRBV7-2 and TRBJ2-1, with 11 bases fitting TRBD2. The sequenced sample was peripheral blood. The CDR3: CASSTRLAGKEGEQFF. The DNA of the CDR3 is TGTGCCAGCAGTACCAGACTAGCGGGAAAGGAGGGTGAGCAGTTCTTC. Using reference TRBV7-2 and TRBJ2-1 for the parts outside the CDR3, the full variable domain is GAGVSQSPSNKVTEKGKDVELRCDPISGHTALYWYRQSLGQGLEFLIYFQGNSAPDKSGLPSDRFSAERTGGSVSTLTIQRTQQEDSAVYLCASSTRLAGKEGEQFFGPGTRLTVL.